This T cell receptor beta chain came from a study of T cell responses to AZD1222 COVID-19 vaccine (dated by TCRdb to about 2021). As for the study more broadly: Because spike-specific TCR depth and breadth did not differ between the two schedules, AZD1222 recipients who got a second dose at roughly 4 weeks were pooled with those who got a second dose at roughly 12 weeks. A total of 230 to 250 trial participants underwent TCR sequencing, of whom 200 to 220 had received two doses of AZD1222 and 26 had received two doses of the MenACWY control vaccine. Trial participants were enrolled by age into 18-55, 56-69 and 70-plus year subgroups, with roughly 150, 30 and 60 TCR-sequenced participants respectively.

The CDR3 regions of human TCRbeta chains were analyzed by immunosequencing. Per the source publication's procedure: TCRs in the repertoires were compared against a reference library of SARS-CoV-2-specific TCRs that had been generated with the MIRA antigen-specificity platform. Breadth was defined as the fraction of unique TCRs that were SARS-CoV-2-associated. Depth was defined as the fraction of total T cells that were SARS-CoV-2-associated. Each spike-specific TCR was assigned to its reactive spike region and to a CD4 or CD8 class using the MIRA data. Log10-transformed breadth and depth values were compared by one-way ANOVA with Sidak's multiple comparisons tests. TCRdb re-hosts the immuneACCESS table, in-frame sequences only. Its copies lack some clones; in the studies checked, an unresolved V gene accounts for under half of them, and the cause for the rest is not known. V and J calls and clone size are copied from that table; D and trimming were computed from the DNA. The sample records some 120,000 clones, just over 90% of which are singletons. The biggest ten clones account for roughly 7% of the sample.

The time point label corresponds to: baseline before first vaccination. Vaccinee samples came from UK trials COV001 and COV002, including a single-blind randomized controlled phase 2/3 trial of AZD1222 (ChAdOx1 nCoV-19) in healthy adults. For TCRbeta chain sequencing, PBMC samples were collected from trial participants at day 0 and at day 28 after the second dose. The investigation overall reported the following: Conclusions about previously exposed vaccinees are limited because only a handful of AZD1222 recipients were SARS-CoV-2 seropositive at baseline. Spike-specific TCR breadth and depth rose significantly after two AZD1222 doses compared with day 0 and with MenACWY recipients. Epitopes outside the regions mutated in the B.1.351 and B.1.1.7 variants were reportedly recognized by nearly half of the unique spike-specific TCRs. The 56-69-year group was small, and its depth increase did not reach significance, likely because of low power. Vaccine-associated CD4 TCRs spanned the whole spike protein, with dominant responses in regions 160-218 and 743-854. Participants were mostly white British, with more females than males. The authors suggested clonal diversity may have been underestimated. Because no day 14 peak-response samples were available, the repertoires could be characterized only after the peak T cell response.

As regards this clone: Its specific antigen is unknown. Base qualities are not provided; no much larger clone lies one nucleotide away.

V is shortened by 4 bases, J by 3 bases, and the region joining them spans 7 bases. As encoded in the germline V gene (reference sequence), CDR1 is DFQATT while CDR2 is SNEGSKA. The CDR3 measures 11 amino acids from cysteine to phenylalanine. Here the CDR3 DNA is all that survives: 33 bases in frame from base 1. Sequenced material: peripheral blood, taken on day 0 of AZD1222 vaccination. The sequence is built from TRBV20-1 and TRBJ2-7, with the D gene too uncertain to name. This TCR came from an adult in good health. The DNA sequence follows: TGCAGTGCTATGGTCAACTACGAGCAGTACTTC. The encoded protein is CSAMVNYEQYF.